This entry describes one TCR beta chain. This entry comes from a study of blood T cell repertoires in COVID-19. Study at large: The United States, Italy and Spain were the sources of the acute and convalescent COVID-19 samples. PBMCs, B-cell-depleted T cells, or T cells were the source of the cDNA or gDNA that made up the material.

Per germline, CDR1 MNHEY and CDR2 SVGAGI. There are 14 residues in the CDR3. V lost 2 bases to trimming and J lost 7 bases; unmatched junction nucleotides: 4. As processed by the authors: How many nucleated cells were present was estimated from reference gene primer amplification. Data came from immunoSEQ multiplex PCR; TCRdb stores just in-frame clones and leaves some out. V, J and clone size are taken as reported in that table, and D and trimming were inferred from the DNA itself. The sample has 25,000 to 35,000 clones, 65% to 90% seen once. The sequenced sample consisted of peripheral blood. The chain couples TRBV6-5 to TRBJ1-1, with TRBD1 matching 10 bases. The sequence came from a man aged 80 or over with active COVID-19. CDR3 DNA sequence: TGTGCCAGCAGTTACCGGGACAGGGGAGGTGAAGCTTTCTTT. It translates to CASSYRDRGGEAFF.